The entry below gives a single T cell receptor beta chain sequence along with its context. The antigen it recognizes is unknown. Within one base of it there is no much larger clone, and no base qualities were kept. High-throughput TCR beta sequencing profiled peripheral blood CD8+ and CD4+ T cells from healthy donors, Susac syndrome patients and multiple sclerosis patients. Treatment-naive patients with stable or active relapsing-remitting disease fulfilling revised McDonald criteria were used as multiple sclerosis controls. Bulk CD8+ and CD4+ T cells were purified magnetically by negative isolation, whereas CD8+ TEMRA cells were enriched by FACS. Blood was drawn into EDTA tubes, processed within 24 hours, and PBMCs were isolated by density gradient centrifugation. PBMCs destined for TCR sequencing were cryopreserved in liquid nitrogen and later thawed in a 37 °C water bath. A purity of at least 90% was achieved for sorted or isolated CD4+, CD8+ and CD8+ TEMRA cells.

The sample belongs to a study of CD8 T cells in Susac syndrome (dated by TCRdb to the late 2010s). Context from the whole study: Whether CD8+ T cell activation and differentiation in Susac syndrome was antigen driven was tested using repertoire sequencing. Clonality of the CD8+ T cell repertoire was compared between about a dozen healthy donors, roughly 14 Susac syndrome patients and around 15 multiple sclerosis patients. What the study reported, not specific to this receptor: The TCR sequencing and HLA analysis was acknowledged to have included a relatively small number of individuals.

RNA was extracted using the RNeasy kit, and roughly 0.45 to 1 microgram was reverse transcribed with random hexamers. The immunoSEQ multiplex PCR assay, covering 54 Vbeta and 13 Jbeta segments, was used to amplify TCR beta CDR3 regions. PCR amplification bias was corrected using a synthetic template baseline for primer optimization and computational correction. The study's processing was this. Reads were annotated to V, D and J genes according to IMGT and were analyzed with immunoSEQ Analyzer, with only productive sequences retained. Clonality was calculated as one minus the Shannon entropy normalized by log2 of the number of productive unique sequences. Public and private clones were assessed among the 100 most prevalent clones of each patient and control. Clones were defined as Susac-specific if absent from the healthy and MS cohorts, from more than 900 published viral clones and from other ImmuneACCESS disease sequences. TCRdb redid the processing of the public reads, applying fastp at Q25 and MiXCR, and retained in-frame beta chains. Under each unique CDR3 protein, matching rows form one entry showing the most common genes and DNA. The V and J calls follow TCRdb's processing rather than the paper's. Across this sample there are 150,000 to 180,000 distinct CDR3 sequences, with 95% to 96% seen only once. The leading ten clones occupy around 0.15% of the sample.

The CDR3 holds 16 amino acids from the cysteine to the phenylalanine. Just the 48-base CDR3 DNA is kept, in frame starting at base 1. Between the V and J ends, shortened by 6 bases and 4 bases respectively, the junction contains 16 bases. Looking up the germline V gene yields CDR1 SNHLY and CDR2 FYNNEI. The rearranged segments are TRBV2 and TRBJ1-6; TRBD1 is possibly the D segment (5 matching bases). The source of this sequence is a human donor with multiple sclerosis. The sequenced material came from CD8+ T cells from PBMCs. The DNA sequence is as follows: TGTGCCAGCAGCCCCCTGGGACCGAGTTATAATTCACCCCTCCACTTT. It codes for CASSPLGPSYNSPLHF.